Each of the 17 T cell receptor beta chains below was sequenced from the same sample in a study of T cell responses to AZD1222 COVID-19 vaccine. Repertoires were generated with immunoSEQ multiplex PCR, while TCRdb's copy carries only in-frame clones and drops some. The table has 150,000 or so clones, around nine tenths seen once. The input for sequencing was peripheral blood, taken on day 0 of MenACWY control vaccination. These receptors were collected from an adult in good health.

Notes on this clone: Other DNA variants within this sample encode the same CDR3. V usage is TRBV6-1 and J usage is TRBJ1-5; possibly TRBD1 for D (6 bases). Germline-derived CDR1 and CDR2 are MNHNS and SASEGT. Trimming left V 2 bases short and J 4 bases short, with 9 bases between. The CDR3 spans 14 residues. CDR3 sequence (DNA): TGTGCCAGCAGTGAAACAGGGCGGAATCAGCCCCAGCATTTT. It is translated as CASSETGRNQPQHF.

V is TRBV18 and J is TRBJ2-2, with D hard to call. The CDR3 is 13 residues long. V was pared by 3 bases and J by 6 bases, with 8 bases between. The germline V gene has CDR1 KGHSH and CDR2 LQKENI. CDR3 bases: TGTGCCAGCTCACCCCCGCCGGCCGGGGAGCTGTTTTTT. Protein product: CASSPPPAGELFF.

The chain links TRBV14 to TRBJ1-5; D may be TRBD1 (5 bases). Deletions cut 4 bases from V and 6 bases from J, with 10 bases between. CDR3 length: 13 amino acids. Germline-derived CDR1 and CDR2 are SGHDN and FVKESK. DNA for the CDR3: TGTGCCAGCAGCCTCGCAGACAGTCAGCCCCAGCATTTT. Translated, it gives CASSLADSQPQHF.

This sequence joins TRBV5-1 and TRBJ2-1; possible D gene TRBD2, 6 bases. Germline V gene sequence: CDR1 SGHRS, CDR2 YFSETQ. The V end was cut by 0 bases, the J end by 0 bases, with 16 bases between. CDR3 size: 18 residues. CDR3 nucleotide sequence: TGCGCCAGCAGCTTGGAGGGAGGAGGATTAAGCTCCTACAATGAGCAGTTCTTC. Amino acid sequence: CASSLEGGGLSSYNEQFF.

This clone was recorded once. The chain couples TRBV20-1 to TRBJ2-1; 7 nucleotides agree with TRBD2. The CDR3 has 11 amino acids. V shed 3 bases, J shed 14 bases, and the junction held 7 bases outside the gene matches. CDR1 is DFQATT, CDR2 SNEGSKA, per germline (reference sequence). The CDR3 nucleotides read TGCAGTGCTAGTCCGGGACTAACGGAGTTCTTC. The encoded protein is CSASPGLTEFF.

The chain uses TRBV5-1 and TRBJ2-2, with D tentatively TRBD1 or TRBD2 (5 bases each). The CDR3 sequence is 15 residues long. Germline loops: CDR1 SGHRS, CDR2 YFSETQ. V was shortened by 3 bases and J by 6 bases, with 15 bases between the two germline ends. The CDR3 here is CASSSSSLGAGELFF. The CDR3 bases are TGCGCCAGCAGCTCATCTAGTTTGGGGGCCGGGGAGCTGTTTTTT.

The chain carries TRBV15 and TRBJ1-5, with D perhaps TRBD1 (5 bases). Germline-derived CDR1 and CDR2 are LNHNV and YYDKDF (reference sequence). V was cut by 0 bases and J by 3 bases, with 9 bases left in between. The length of the CDR3 is 15 residues. This chain's CDR3 is CATSREKTDNQPQHF. CDR3 bases: TGTGCCACCAGCAGAGAGAAGACAGACAATCAGCCCCAGCATTTT.

The J gene is TRBJ2-4, the V gene TRBV7-2; D gene ambiguous. This CDR3 is 13 amino acids long. V lost 4 bases and J lost 6, with 10 bases in between. CDR1 SGHTA and CDR2 FQGNSA come from the germline V gene. The CDR3 spells CASSWRAGNIQYF. The DNA for the CDR3 is TGTGCCAGCAGCTGGCGAGCTGGAAACATTCAGTACTTC.

The J gene is TRBJ2-5, the V gene TRBV20-1; no clear D gene. The germline gives CDR1 DFQATT, CDR2 SNEGSKA (reference sequence). This CDR3 spans 11 amino acids. V was pared by 5 bases and J by 1 base, with 5 bases between. The CDR3 protein is CSARLQETQYF. DNA of the CDR3: TGCAGTGCTCGCCTCCAAGAGACCCAGTACTTC.

The chain links TRBV7-8 to TRBJ1-2, with D uncertain. The CDR3 totals 13 residues. V was pared by 2 bases and J by 6 bases, with 10 bases between. The germline V gene encodes CDR1 SGHVS and CDR2 FQNEAQ. The CDR3 coding sequence is TGTGCCAGCAGCTTAAGAGGGATCGATGGCTACACCTTC. Translating gives CASSLRGIDGYTF.

The chain carries TRBV6-4 and TRBJ2-1; D gene uncertain. The CDR3 is made up of 11 amino acids. Germline-derived CDR1 and CDR2 are MRHNA and SNTAGT. V was cut by 6 bases and J by 5 bases, with 5 bases left in between. The DNA of the CDR3 is TGTGCCAGCAGGAACAACAATGAGCAGTTCTTC. Translated, it gives CASRNNNEQFF.

This clone was recorded only once. This chain uses TRBV28 with TRBJ1-4; D is perhaps TRBD1 (5 bases). Germline values: CDR1 MDHEN, CDR2 SYDVKM. V shed 10 bases and J shed 6 bases, with 12 bases lying between them. The CDR3 has 12 amino acids. The CDR3 protein is CAILGEDEKLFF. The CDR3 DNA is TGTGCCATCCTGGGGGAGGATGAAAAACTGTTTTTT.

Here the CDR3 DNA reads TGCAGCGGAGTGACAGGGTATGGCACTGAAGCTTTCTTT. It encodes CSGVTGYGTEAFF. The chain uses TRBV29-1 and TRBJ1-1; 7 bases fit TRBD1. The CDR3 sequence is 13 residues long. Per germline, CDR1 SQVTM and CDR2 ANQGSEA. V was pared by 7 bases and J by 4 bases, with 9 bases of the junction left unmatched.

This sequence joins TRBV7-9 and TRBJ1-5; no clear D gene. The CDR3 covers 12 residues. Per the germline V gene, CDR1 is SEHNR and CDR2 is FQNEAQ (reference sequence). V lost 3 bases, J lost 3 bases, and 3 bases lay in between. CDR3 coding DNA: TGTGCCAGCAGCTTTGACAATCAGCCCCAGCATTTT. Amino acid sequence: CASSFDNQPQHF.

Comments on this clone: The sample contains more than one DNA sequence encoding this CDR3. J is TRBJ1-1 and V is TRBV5-1, with D tentatively TRBD1 (5 bases). The V end lost 0 bases, the J end lost 5 bases, and 11 bases lay between the germline ends. The CDR3 has 14 amino acids. Germline values: CDR1 SGHRS, CDR2 YFSETQ. DNA of the CDR3: TGCGCCAGCAGCTTGGAGGGGCGCGGAACTGAAGCTTTCTTT. Amino acids: CASSLEGRGTEAFF.

The V and J genes are TRBV9 and TRBJ2-5; no reliable D call. The CDR3 is 14 amino acids. V lost 3 bases to trimming and J lost 5 bases, with 14 bases between them. The germline V gene encodes CDR1 SGDLS and CDR2 YYNGEE. The CDR3 here is CASSAAPGMETQYF. CDR3 nucleotides: TGTGCCAGCAGCGCGGCCCCTGGGATGGAGACCCAGTACTTC.

The chain uses TRBV7-2 and TRBJ2-7, with D maybe TRBD2 (6 bases). Germline V CDR1 and CDR2: SGHTA, FQGNSA. This CDR3 contains 15 residues. V lost 5 bases, J lost 2 bases, and 16 bases lay in between. CDR3 bases: TGTGCCAGCAGCCCCGCGGCGGGGCTAGCCTACGAGCAGTACTTC. Translating gives CASSPAAGLAYEQYF.